This entry lists 5 T cell receptor beta chains sequenced from one sample in a study of T cell changes during pregnancy in multiple sclerosis. TCRdb's copy holds only in-frame clones and misses some; the assay was immunoSEQ multiplex PCR. The table includes 95,000 to 100,000 clones, around 90% detected once. Sequencing used peripheral blood, obtained in the second trimester of pregnancy. These receptors originate from a female donor with multiple sclerosis, enrolled in a pregnancy study.

The rearrangement uses TRBV27 and TRBJ1-2; a possible D gene is TRBD1 (5 bases). The germline CDR1 and CDR2 sequences are MNHEY and SMNVEV (reference sequence). The length of the CDR3 is 16 residues. Trimming took 3 bases from V and 3 from J, leaving 17 bases between them. The CDR3 DNA reads TGTGCCAGCAGTTTTTCAAGCTCTCCGGGGGACTATGGCTACACCTTC. Protein: CASSFSSSPGDYGYTF.

The chain carries TRBV11-2 and TRBJ1-2, with unresolved D. Per the germline V gene, CDR1 is SGHAT and CDR2 is FQNNGV. V dropped 6 bases and J dropped 5 bases, with 13 bases sitting between them. The CDR3 has 13 amino acids. The CDR3 here is CASSYLTLYGYTF. The CDR3 region has the DNA TGTGCCAGCAGTTATCTAACCCTTTATGGCTACACCTTC. Filled out from reference TRBV11-2 and TRBJ1-2, the complete variable domain reads EAGVAQSPRYKIIEKRQSVAFWCNPISGHATLYWYQQILGQGPKLLIQFQNNGVVDDSQLPKDRFSAERLKGVDSTLKIQPAKLEDSAVYLCASSYLTLYGYTFGSGTRLTVV.

The genes are TRBV19 and TRBJ1-1, with a tentative D call TRBD1 (6 bases). CDR3 length: 12 residues. Trimming removed 10 bases from V and 3 bases from J, with 12 bases in between. Germline CDR1 reads LNHDA; CDR2 reads SQIVND (reference sequence). The CDR3 DNA reads TGTGCCACCAAAACAGGGTACACTGAAGCTTTCTTT. This encodes CATKTGYTEAFF.

The chain carries TRBV9 and TRBJ2-7; the D is unclear. The CDR3 sequence is 12 residues long. The germline gives CDR1 SGDLS, CDR2 YYNGEE. Trimming left V 0 bases short and J 5 bases short, with 6 bases between. CDR3 DNA: TGTGCCAGCAGCGTAGACGGTAACGAGCAGTACTTC. Protein product: CASSVDGNEQYF.

This chain joins TRBV7-2 and TRBJ1-1, with 8 bases aligning to TRBD1. The V gene end was trimmed by 1 base and the J gene end by 6 bases; junction bases not matched to a gene: 4. Germline loops: CDR1 SGHTA, CDR2 FQGNSA. The CDR3 has 14 residues. CDR3 bases: TGTGCCAGCAGCTTAGAGGTACAGGGGGCTGAAGCTTTCTTT. Translation: CASSLEVQGAEAFF.